A selection of T cell receptor beta chains follows, all from one sample in a study of CD8 T cells in Susac syndrome. From the immunoSEQ multiplex PCR reads, TCRdb called clonotypes with MiXCR, one entry per CDR3 protein. The table lists over 65,000 distinct CDR3 sequences, approximately 94% of them singletons. Sequencing used CD4+ T cells from PBMCs. Every receptor here comes from a human donor with Susac syndrome. Each CDR3 is given with its conserved first and last residue. The order of the fields is clone size, V gene, CDR3 protein. Clone size, where shown, is once, few, many, or a class for clones that have expanded.

abundance: NA
v_gene: TRBV7-8
CDR3aa: CASSTLVTGELFF

abundance: NA
v_gene: TRBV2
CDR3aa: CASSTYRAGEQYF

abundance: NA
v_gene: TRBV12-3/TRBV12-4
CDR3aa: CASSPRVSGANVLTF

abundance: NA
v_gene: TRBV7-7
CDR3aa: CASSLAGGADTQYF

abundance: NA
v_gene: TRBV4-3
CDR3aa: CASSQARLYEQYF

abundance: NA
v_gene: TRBV2
CDR3aa: CASSEMGVPRNSPLHF

abundance: NA
v_gene: TRBV7-9
CDR3aa: CASGTSDRTGYGYTF

abundance: NA
v_gene: TRBV6-1
CDR3aa: CASHSPGQGDGYTF

abundance: once
v_gene: TRBV20-1
CDR3aa: CSASWGGPNTGELFF

abundance: NA
v_gene: TRBV27
CDR3aa: CASSYQGGNYEQYF

abundance: NA
v_gene: TRBV14
CDR3aa: CASSHKAGIPLAYNEQFF

abundance: NA
v_gene: TRBV30
CDR3aa: CAWERDSGSGSGYTF

abundance: NA
v_gene: TRBV18
CDR3aa: CASSFSRNEQFF

abundance: NA
v_gene: TRBV7-2
CDR3aa: CASSLPDMRETQYF

abundance: NA
v_gene: TRBV28
CDR3aa: CASRNPPGTSGKLYEQYF

abundance: NA
v_gene: TRBV5-4
CDR3aa: CASSLARPGGPYEQYF

abundance: NA
v_gene: TRBV6-2/TRBV6-3
CDR3aa: CASSSNRQGNSQPQHF

abundance: NA
v_gene: TRBV6-6
CDR3aa: CASSGQNSGANVLTF

abundance: once
v_gene: TRBV19
CDR3aa: CASKLHGRNEQFF

abundance: once
v_gene: TRBV2
CDR3aa: CASTGDRSYNEQFF

abundance: NA
v_gene: TRBV12-5
CDR3aa: CASGSPGLAGVNTGELFF

abundance: once
v_gene: TRBV5-1
CDR3aa: CASSSDGQRTGELFF

abundance: NA
v_gene: TRBV20-1
CDR3aa: CSARRGSGYGYTF

abundance: NA
v_gene: TRBV24-1
CDR3aa: CATSDFTRGTSGYNEQFF

abundance: NA
v_gene: TRBV3-1
CDR3aa: CASSQDPRVWGYTF

abundance: NA
v_gene: TRBV28
CDR3aa: CASSQITYRGLETQYF

abundance: NA
v_gene: TRBV4-1
CDR3aa: CASSQDGPDTQYF

abundance: NA
v_gene: TRBV20-1
CDR3aa: CSGAPGQGNTEAFF

abundance: NA
v_gene: TRBV6-5
CDR3aa: CASSYQRGPYEQYF

abundance: NA
v_gene: TRBV23-1
CDR3aa: CARIWRARGEKLFF

abundance: NA
v_gene: TRBV7-2
CDR3aa: CASSLGQGDQETQYF

abundance: NA
v_gene: TRBV4-3
CDR3aa: CASSQYPTGYTEAFF

abundance: NA
v_gene: TRBV15
CDR3aa: CATSSHGLYEQYF

abundance: NA
v_gene: TRBV2
CDR3aa: CASRGDNTEAFF

abundance: NA
v_gene: TRBV7-8
CDR3aa: CASSLRTDQPQHF

abundance: once
v_gene: TRBV15
CDR3aa: CATSRDDQNNEQFF

abundance: NA
v_gene: TRBV6-5
CDR3aa: CASRAGGTGDTQYF

abundance: NA
v_gene: TRBV19
CDR3aa: CASRENTEAFF

abundance: NA
v_gene: TRBV19
CDR3aa: CASSIESGMNTEAFF

abundance: NA
v_gene: TRBV5-1
CDR3aa: CASSGLAGGPVEQFF

abundance: NA
v_gene: TRBV10-3
CDR3aa: CAIKGQGGETQYF

abundance: NA
v_gene: TRBV6-6
CDR3aa: CASRAWTGNQPQHF

abundance: NA
v_gene: TRBV20-1
CDR3aa: CSPWVNTEAFF

abundance: NA
v_gene: TRBV20-1
CDR3aa: CSATTTGQEKKLDGYTF

abundance: NA
v_gene: TRBV6-2/TRBV6-3
CDR3aa: CASSYVLVTSGNPEQYF

abundance: NA
v_gene: TRBV4-2
CDR3aa: CASSQEGASTDTQYF

abundance: NA
v_gene: TRBV5-1
CDR3aa: CASSGRTANTGELFF

abundance: NA
v_gene: TRBV3-1
CDR3aa: CASSYLGLAATDTQYF

abundance: NA
v_gene: TRBV3-1
CDR3aa: CASSRTYFRDSYSGANVLTF

abundance: NA
v_gene: TRBV14
CDR3aa: CASSQVARTVASGANVLTF

abundance: NA
v_gene: TRBV6-1
CDR3aa: CASSKWGLAGATYEQYF

abundance: NA
v_gene: TRBV28
CDR3aa: CASGSWADGNQPQHF

abundance: NA
v_gene: TRBV20-1
CDR3aa: CSARRGAGNTIYF

abundance: once
v_gene: TRBV5-4
CDR3aa: CASSFGSSGSSEQYF